This T cell receptor beta chain was found in a study of cytomegalovirus exposure and HLA in healthy donors. Concerning this clone itself: Its antigen remains unidentified.

J lost 4 bases, V lost 6 bases, and 4 bases had no gene match. The CDR3 contains 14 residues. Looked up from germline, CDR1 is SEHNR and CDR2 is FQNEAQ (reference sequence). A multiplex PCR was run with 60 Vbeta primers and 13 Jbeta primers. This table comes from immunoSEQ multiplex PCR, and its TCRdb copy is limited to in-frame clones, with some not included. The sample lists 110,000 to 150,000 clones, around 9.6% occurring once. Study-level points and caveats: The study had only CMV serostatus as immune exposure information. A few CMV-associated chains were confirmed in vitro to be specific for CMV antigens.

The V gene is TRBV7-9, the J gene TRBJ1-5, with TRBD1 matching over 9 bases. The clonotype comes from a male donor in good health and CMV-seronegative. The material sequenced was PBMCs. In nucleotides, the CDR3 is TGTGCCAGCAGACAAGGACAGGGGAATCAGCCCCAGCATTTT. Residues: CASRQGQGNQPQHF.